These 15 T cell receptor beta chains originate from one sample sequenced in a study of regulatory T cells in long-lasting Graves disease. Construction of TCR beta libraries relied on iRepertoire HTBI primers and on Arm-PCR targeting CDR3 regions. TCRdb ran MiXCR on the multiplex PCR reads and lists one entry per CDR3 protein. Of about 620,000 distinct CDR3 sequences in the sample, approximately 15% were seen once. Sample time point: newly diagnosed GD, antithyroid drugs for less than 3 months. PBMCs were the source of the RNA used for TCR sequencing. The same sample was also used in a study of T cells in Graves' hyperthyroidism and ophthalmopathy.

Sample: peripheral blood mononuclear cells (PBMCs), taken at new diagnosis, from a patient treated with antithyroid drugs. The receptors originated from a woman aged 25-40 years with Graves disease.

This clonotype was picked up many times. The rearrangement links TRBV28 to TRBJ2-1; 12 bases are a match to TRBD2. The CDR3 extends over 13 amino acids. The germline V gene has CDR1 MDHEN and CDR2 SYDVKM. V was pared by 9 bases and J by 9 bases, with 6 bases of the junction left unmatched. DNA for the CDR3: TGTGCCAGTCGACTAGCGGGAGTGGTTGAGCAGTTCTTC. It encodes CASRLAGVVEQFF.

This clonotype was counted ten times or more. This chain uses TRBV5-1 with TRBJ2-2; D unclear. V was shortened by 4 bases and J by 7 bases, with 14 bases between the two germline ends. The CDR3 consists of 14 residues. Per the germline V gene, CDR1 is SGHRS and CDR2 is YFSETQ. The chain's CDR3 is CASSHDGLLGELFF. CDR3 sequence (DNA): TGCGCCAGCAGCCACGACGGCCTGCTCGGGGAGCTGTTTTTT.

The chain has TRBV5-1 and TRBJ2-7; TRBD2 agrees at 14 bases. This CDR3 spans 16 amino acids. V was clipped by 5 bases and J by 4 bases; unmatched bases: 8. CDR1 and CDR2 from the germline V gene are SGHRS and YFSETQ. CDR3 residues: CASRAGTSGSIYEQYF. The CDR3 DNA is TGCGCCAGCAGGGCTGGGACTAGCGGGAGTATATACGAGCAGTACTTC.

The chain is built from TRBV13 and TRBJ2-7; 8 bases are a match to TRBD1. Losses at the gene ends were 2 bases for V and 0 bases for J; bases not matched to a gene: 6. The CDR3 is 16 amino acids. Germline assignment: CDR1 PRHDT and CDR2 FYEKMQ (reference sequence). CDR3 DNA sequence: TGTGCCAGCAGCTTAACCACAGGGGGTAGCTCCTACGAGCAGTACTTC. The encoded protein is CASSLTTGGSSYEQYF.

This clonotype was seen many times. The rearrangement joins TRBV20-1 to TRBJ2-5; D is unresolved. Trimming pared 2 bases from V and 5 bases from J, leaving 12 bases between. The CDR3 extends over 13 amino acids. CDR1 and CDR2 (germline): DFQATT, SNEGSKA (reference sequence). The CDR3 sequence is CSARRGLGETQYF. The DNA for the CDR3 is TGCAGTGCTAGAAGAGGTTTGGGGGAGACCCAGTACTTC.

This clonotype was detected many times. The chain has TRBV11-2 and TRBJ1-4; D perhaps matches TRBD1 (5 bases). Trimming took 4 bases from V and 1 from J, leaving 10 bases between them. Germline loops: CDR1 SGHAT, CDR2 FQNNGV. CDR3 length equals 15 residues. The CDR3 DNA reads TGTGCCAGCAGCTCCGTGACAGAAACTAATGAAAAACTGTTTTTT. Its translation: CASSSVTETNEKLFF. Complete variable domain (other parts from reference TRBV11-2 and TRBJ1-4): EAGVAQSPRYKIIEKRQSVAFWCNPISGHATLYWYQQILGQGPKLLIQFQNNGVVDDSQLPKDRFSAERLKGVDSTLKIQPAKLEDSAVYLCASSSVTETNEKLFFGSGTQLSVL.

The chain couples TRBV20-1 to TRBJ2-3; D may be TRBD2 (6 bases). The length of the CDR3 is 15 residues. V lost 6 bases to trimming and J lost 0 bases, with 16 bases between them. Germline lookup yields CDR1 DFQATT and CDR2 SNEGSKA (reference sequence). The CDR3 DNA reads TGCAGTGCAGCCCGACTAGGGTCGAGCACAGATACGCAGTATTTT. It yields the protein CSAARLGSSTDTQYF.

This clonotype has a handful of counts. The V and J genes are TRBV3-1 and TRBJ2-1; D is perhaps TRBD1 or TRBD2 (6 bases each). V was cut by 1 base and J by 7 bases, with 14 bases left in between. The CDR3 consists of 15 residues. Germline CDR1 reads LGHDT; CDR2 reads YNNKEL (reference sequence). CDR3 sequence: CASSQVPGAGNEQFF. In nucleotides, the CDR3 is TGTGCCAGCAGCCAAGTCCCGGGGGCGGGGAATGAGCAGTTCTTC.

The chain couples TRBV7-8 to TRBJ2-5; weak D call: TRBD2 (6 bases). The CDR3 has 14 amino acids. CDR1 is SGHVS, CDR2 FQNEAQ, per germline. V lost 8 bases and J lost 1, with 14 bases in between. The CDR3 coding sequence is TGTGCCAGCGGCCGACGGGACTCCCAAGAGACCCAGTACTTC. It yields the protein CASGRRDSQETQYF.

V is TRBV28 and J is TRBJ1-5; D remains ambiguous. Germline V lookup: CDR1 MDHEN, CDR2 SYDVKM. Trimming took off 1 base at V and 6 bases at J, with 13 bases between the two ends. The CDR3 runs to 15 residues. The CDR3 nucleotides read TGTGCCAGCAGTTTATTGGTGGGGAAAGGTCAGCCCCAGCATTTT. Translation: CASSLLVGKGQPQHF.

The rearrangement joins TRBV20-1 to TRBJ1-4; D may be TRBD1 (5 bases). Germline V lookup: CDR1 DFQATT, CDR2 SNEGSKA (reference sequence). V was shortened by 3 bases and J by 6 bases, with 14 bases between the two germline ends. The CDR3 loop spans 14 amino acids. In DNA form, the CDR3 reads TGCAGTGCTAGTCGAGGGGCAGGCGATGAAAAACTGTTTTTT. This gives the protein CSASRGAGDEKLFF.

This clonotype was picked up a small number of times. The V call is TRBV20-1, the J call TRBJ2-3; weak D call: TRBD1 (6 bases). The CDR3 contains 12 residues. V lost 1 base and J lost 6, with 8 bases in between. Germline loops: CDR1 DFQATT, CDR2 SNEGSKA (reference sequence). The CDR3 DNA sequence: TGCAGTGCTAGAGGCGACAGGGATACGCAGTATTTT. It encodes CSARGDRDTQYF.

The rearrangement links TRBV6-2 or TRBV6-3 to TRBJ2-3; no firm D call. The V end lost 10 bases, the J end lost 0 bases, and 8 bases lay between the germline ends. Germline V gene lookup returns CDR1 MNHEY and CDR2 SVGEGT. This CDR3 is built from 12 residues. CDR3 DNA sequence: TGTGCCACCAGCCCGAGCACAGATACGCAGTATTTT. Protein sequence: CATSPSTDTQYF.

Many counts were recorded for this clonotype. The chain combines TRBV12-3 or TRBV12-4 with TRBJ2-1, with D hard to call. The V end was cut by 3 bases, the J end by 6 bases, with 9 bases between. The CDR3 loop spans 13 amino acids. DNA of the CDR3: TGTGCCAGCAGTTTCAATCAGATCAATGAGCAGTTCTTC. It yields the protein CASSFNQINEQFF.

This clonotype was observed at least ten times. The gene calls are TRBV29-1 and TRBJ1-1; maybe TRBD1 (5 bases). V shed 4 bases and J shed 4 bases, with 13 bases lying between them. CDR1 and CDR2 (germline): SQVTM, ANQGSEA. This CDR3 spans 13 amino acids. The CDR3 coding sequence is TGCAGCGTTGTCAGGGAGATAGGCACTGAAGCTTTCTTT. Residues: CSVVREIGTEAFF. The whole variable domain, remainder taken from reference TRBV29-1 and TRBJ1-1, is SAVISQKPSRDICQRGTSLTIQCQVDSQVTMMFWYRQQPGQSLTLIATANQGSEATYESGFVIDKFPISRPNLTFSTLTVSNMSPEDSSIYLCSVVREIGTEAFFGQGTRLTVV.